These 31 T cell receptor beta chains were all obtained from the same sample, sequenced in a study of graft-versus-host responses after intestinal transplantation. Graft tissue was processed to release intraepithelial and lamina propria lymphocytes. The table came from immunoSEQ multiplex PCR; TCRdb's copy has only in-frame clones and leaves some out. The table has 14,000 or so clones, 65% to 80% seen once. The source material was ileum tissue, sampled roughly 28 days after intestinal transplant. The receptor set was obtained from a human patient who received an intestinal transplant, so some T cells may come from the graft donor.

The chain has TRBV7-2 and TRBJ2-5; possible D gene TRBD1, 5 bases. CDR3 length equals 13 residues. CDR1 and CDR2 from the germline V gene are SGHTA and FQGNSA. Trimming shortened V by 2 bases and J by 6 bases, and 10 bases separated the two germline ends. The CDR3 sequence is CASSLRGEQTQYF. For the CDR3, the DNA is TGTGCCAGCAGCTTAAGGGGTGAACAGACCCAGTACTTC.

V is TRBV15 and J is TRBJ2-3; 9 nucleotides line up with TRBD1. J gave up 4 bases and V 5 bases, and 1 base lay outside the gene matches. This CDR3 is 13 amino acids long. Per the germline V gene, CDR1 is LNHNV and CDR2 is YYDKDF (reference sequence). DNA of the CDR3: TGTGCCACCAGCTGGGACAGGGCAGATACGCAGTATTTT. Translated, it gives CATSWDRADTQYF.

The J gene is TRBJ2-3, the V gene TRBV7-8; 7 bases map to TRBD2. V shed 5 bases and J 2 bases; nucleotides not matched to a gene: 13. CDR3 size: 17 residues. The germline CDR1 and CDR2 sequences are SGHVS and FQNEAQ. CDR3 DNA: TGTGCCAGCAGCCCTGGAAGTGGGACTAAAAACACAGATACGCAGTATTTT. The encoded protein is CASSPGSGTKNTDTQYF.

This clone was detected only once. The V gene is TRBV5-4, the J gene TRBJ2-2; the D gene is possibly TRBD1 (5 bases). Germline V gives CDR1 SGHNT, CDR2 YYREEE (reference sequence). V was clipped by 4 bases and J by 6 bases, with 13 bases between them. This CDR3 has 14 residues. This CDR3 reads CASSPSRAPGELFF. CDR3 bases: TGTGCCAGCAGCCCGAGCAGGGCCCCCGGGGAGCTGTTTTTT.

This clone was observed a single time. The chain recombines TRBV5-1 with TRBJ2-3, with 8 bases matching TRBD2. Germline lookup yields CDR1 SGHRS and CDR2 YFSETQ. The junction had 1 base not matched to a gene; V was cut back by 2 bases and J by 2 bases. This CDR3 spans 14 amino acids. This chain's CDR3 is CASSFGGATDTQYF. The CDR3 region has the DNA TGCGCCAGCAGCTTCGGGGGGGCCACAGATACGCAGTATTTT.

V and J are TRBV6-5 and TRBJ1-2; D gene unclear. The V gene's germline CDR1 is MNHEY and CDR2 SVGAGI. V lost 1 base, J lost 0 bases, and 6 bases lay in between. There are 14 residues in the CDR3. CDR3 DNA: TGTGCCAGCAGTTACTTGCGTCCTAACTATGGCTACACCTTC. Protein sequence: CASSYLRPNYGYTF.

The chain carries TRBV2 and TRBJ2-1; D may be TRBD2 (7 bases). The CDR3 is made up of 15 amino acids. Germline V gene lookup returns CDR1 SNHLY and CDR2 FYNNEI. V lost 9 bases to trimming and J lost 7 bases, with 22 bases between them. CDR3 in DNA: TGTGCCAGGACGAGGTGGGGGGGGGCCGGGAATGAGCAGTTCTTC. Translating gives CARTRWGGAGNEQFF.

CDR3: CASSRGDRTEAFF. CDR3 DNA sequence: TGTGCCAGCTCACGGGGGGATCGGACTGAAGCTTTCTTT. This rearrangement joins TRBV18 to TRBJ1-1, with a possible D match to TRBD1 (5 bases). V was trimmed by 4 bases and J by 5 bases, leaving 11 bases between them. Per germline, CDR1 KGHSH and CDR2 LQKENI. The CDR3 has 13 residues.

CDR3 loop: CASSHLTAGARTDTQYF. The DNA of the CDR3 is TGTGCCAGCAGCCACCTCACAGCGGGGGCCCGCACAGATACGCAGTATTTT. This sequence joins TRBV14 and TRBJ2-3, with 8 positions matching TRBD2. CDR1 SGHDN and CDR2 FVKESK come from the germline V gene. This CDR3 has 17 residues. Germline trimming cut 3 bases from V and 1 base from J; bases unmatched to any gene: 9.

V and J are TRBV15 and TRBJ1-4, with D possibly TRBD1 on 5 matching bases. The germline CDR1 and CDR2 sequences are LNHNV and YYDKDF (reference sequence). The germline V and J ends were trimmed by 8 bases and 4 bases, with 5 bases remaining between them. The CDR3 runs 11 residues. CDR3 in DNA: TGTGCCACCGGACATAATGAAAAACTGTTTTTT. The encoded protein is CATGHNEKLFF.

The chain recombines TRBV28 with TRBJ1-5; 8 positions match TRBD1. CDR1 is MDHEN and CDR2 is SYDVKM in the germline V gene. The trim removed 6 bases at V and 5 bases at J, leaving 6 bases unmatched. The CDR3 runs 14 residues. CDR3 nucleotides: TGTGCCAGCAGGGGCAGGGGGCCTTATCAGCCCCAGCATTTT. Translating it yields CASRGRGPYQPQHF.

This clone was observed a handful of times. Germline is not matched at one junction end, which may reflect a read error. The same CDR3 arises from other DNA sequences in this sample as well. The rearrangement links TRBV7-7 to TRBJ2-1; 9 bases line up with TRBD1. Germline V gene lookup returns CDR1 SSHAT and CDR2 FNYEAQ (reference sequence). This CDR3 is built from 13 residues. The CDR3 loop is CASSWDRDNEQFF. The CDR3 DNA sequence: TGTGCTAGCAGCTGGGACAGGGACAATGAGCAGTTCTTC.

V is TRBV5-1 and J is TRBJ2-5; tentative D call: TRBD1 (6 bases). There are 15 residues in the CDR3. Trimming removed 0 bases from V and 1 base from J, with 10 bases in between. Germline CDR1 is SGHRS and CDR2 is YFSETQ. This CDR3 reads CASSLAGAIQETQYF. In DNA form, the CDR3 reads TGCGCCAGCAGCTTGGCAGGGGCTATCCAAGAGACCCAGTACTTC.

V usage is TRBV9 and J usage is TRBJ2-5; 7 bases agree with TRBD2. CDR1 and CDR2 (germline): SGDLS, YYNGEE. The CDR3 is 15 residues long. Trimming cost V 6 bases and J 1 base; bases outside gene matches: 9. CDR3 region: CASTPGSGGQETQYF. CDR3 coding DNA: TGTGCCAGCACCCCGGGTTCGGGAGGCCAAGAGACCCAGTACTTC.

V and J are TRBV14 and TRBJ2-7; 8 nucleotides agree with TRBD1. The germline V gene has CDR1 SGHDN and CDR2 FVKESK. J lost 2 bases, V lost 6 bases, and 3 bases had no gene match. The CDR3 is 13 residues long. The CDR3 sequence is CASSRQGTYEQYV. CDR3 sequence (DNA): TGTGCCAGCAGTAGACAGGGGACCTACGAGCAGTACGTC.

This rearrangement joins TRBV5-6 to TRBJ1-2, with TRBD1 as a possible D gene (5 bases). The germline V gene has CDR1 SGHDT and CDR2 YYEEEE. Between the trimmed V and J ends, which lost 3 bases and 3 bases, there was a span of 12 bases. The length of the CDR3 is 14 residues. The CDR3 coding sequence is TGTGCCAGCAGCTGGTCAGGGTATGACTATGGCTACACCTTC. Protein: CASSWSGYDYGYTF.

The chain employs TRBV7-6 and TRBJ1-5; D gene unclear. Germline CDR1 is SGHVS and CDR2 is FNYEAQ. Trimming took off 5 bases at V and 7 bases at J, with 9 bases between the two ends. The CDR3 runs 12 residues. DNA for the CDR3: TGTGCCAGCAGCATTAGAGGACAGCCCCAGCATTTT. Protein: CASSIRGQPQHF.

The chain uses TRBV19 and TRBJ2-2, with D perhaps matching TRBD2 (6 bases). V dropped 3 bases and J dropped 7 bases, with 12 bases sitting between them. Germline V gene lookup returns CDR1 LNHDA and CDR2 SQIVND (reference sequence). The CDR3 sequence is 14 residues long. In nucleotides, the CDR3 is TGTGCCAGTAGTATTGGAGGAGGGGACGGGGAGCTGTTTTTT. Protein sequence: CASSIGGGDGELFF.

This clone is a singleton in its sample. J is TRBJ2-5 and V is TRBV13; TRBD2 might be the D (5 bases). Trimming removed 5 bases at V and 2 bases at J, with 15 bases between. This CDR3 spans 15 amino acids. Germline values: CDR1 PRHDT, CDR2 FYEKMQ (reference sequence). The CDR3 nucleotides are TGTGCCAGCAGCCCAAACCGGGGTAATCAAGAGACCCAGTACTTC. Its translation is CASSPNRGNQETQYF.

This chain joins TRBV5-1 and TRBJ1-1; 9 bases line up with TRBD1. Unmatched junction bases numbered 2, after V lost 1 base and J lost 1 base. Per the germline V gene, CDR1 is SGHRS and CDR2 is YFSETQ. CDR3 length equals 15 residues. Here the CDR3 reads CASSLTGGPNTEAFF. The CDR3 nucleotides read TGCGCCAGCAGCTTGACAGGGGGCCCGAACACTGAAGCTTTCTTT.

The CDR3 spells CASSLLSTDTQYF. DNA for the CDR3: TGTGCCAGCAGTTTATTAAGCACAGATACGCAGTATTTT. The chain uses TRBV27 and TRBJ2-3; D is unclear. Trimming stripped 1 base from V and 0 bases from J, with 2 bases between. The germline V gene has CDR1 MNHEY and CDR2 SMNVEV (reference sequence). The CDR3 spans 13 residues.

The rearrangement links TRBV28 to TRBJ1-2, with no clear D. The CDR3 is 13 amino acids. V dropped 4 bases and J dropped 7 bases, with 13 bases sitting between them. Germline V gene sequence: CDR1 MDHEN, CDR2 SYDVKM. This chain's CDR3 is CASSWASLGGYTF. In DNA form, the CDR3 reads TGTGCCAGCAGTTGGGCCTCGCTCGGTGGCTACACCTTC.

This clone appeared a few times. The chain joins TRBV4-2 to TRBJ2-3, with TRBD2 matching over 15 bases. The CDR3 sequence is 18 residues long. Unmatched junction bases numbered 7, after V lost 4 bases and J lost 2 bases. Germline loops: CDR1 LGHNA, CDR2 YNFKEQ. CDR3 sequence reads: CASSPGLAGGLYTDTQYF. The CDR3 region has the DNA TGTGCCAGCAGCCCCGGACTAGCGGGGGGGCTTTACACAGATACGCAGTATTTT.

This clone has a single count. The CDR3 coding sequence is TGTGCCAGCAGCGACCTAGCGGGGGGCCTCGGTGACGAGCAGTACGTC. This codes for CASSDLAGGLGDEQYV. V is TRBV6-6 and J is TRBJ2-7; the match to TRBD2 covers 11 bases. There are 16 residues in the CDR3. J gave up 5 bases and V 6 bases, and 12 bases lay outside the gene matches. Germline values: CDR1 MNHNY, CDR2 SVGAGI (reference sequence).

This clone is labeled medium-sized. This chain uses TRBV7-9 with TRBJ1-1; 8 nucleotides match TRBD1. V lost 1 base, J lost 6 bases, and 4 bases stayed unmatched. CDR1 is SEHNR and CDR2 is FQNEAQ in the germline V gene (reference sequence). The CDR3 loop spans 14 amino acids. DNA of the CDR3: TGTGCCAGCAGCTTAGAGACAGGGGTTCCTGAAGCTTTCTTT. The encoded protein is CASSLETGVPEAFF.

With regard to this clone: The identical CDR3 is also encoded by other nucleotide sequences in the sample. The chain is built from TRBV6-6 and TRBJ1-2, with D maybe TRBD1 (5 bases). Between the trimmed V and J ends, which lost 0 bases and 2 bases, there was a span of 7 bases. The CDR3 length is 14 residues. Per germline, CDR1 MNHNY and CDR2 SVGAGI (reference sequence). CDR3 amino acids: CASSYSKGNYGYTF. Written as DNA, the CDR3 is TGTGCCAGCAGTTACTCTAAGGGGAACTATGGCTACACCTTC.

This clone was picked up a small number of times. The chain links TRBV5-4 to TRBJ1-5, with TRBD1 matching 7 bases. The CDR3 consists of 14 residues. Trimming removed 0 bases from V and 10 bases from J; junction bases left unmatched: 7. Germline V gives CDR1 SGHNT, CDR2 YYREEE (reference sequence). The CDR3 loop is CASSLGLQGSPQHF. CDR3 in DNA: TGTGCCAGCAGCTTGGGATTACAGGGGTCTCCCCAGCATTTT.

The chain combines TRBV27 with TRBJ2-7; no definite D call. Germline CDR1 MNHEY, CDR2 SMNVEV (reference sequence). The length of the CDR3 is 13 residues. V was clipped by 3 bases and J by 5 bases, with 11 bases between them. For the CDR3, the DNA is TGTGCCAGCAGTTTCTACGGCGGCGACGAGCAGTACTTC. It yields the protein CASSFYGGDEQYF.

The J gene is TRBJ2-2, the V gene TRBV18, with 8 bases matching TRBD1. Unmatched junction bases numbered 8, after V lost 3 bases and J lost 2 bases. Germline CDR1 KGHSH, CDR2 LQKENI. CDR3 length equals 17 residues. This CDR3 is CASSPLTGALNTGELFF. CDR3 DNA: TGTGCCAGCTCACCCTTGACAGGGGCCCTTAACACCGGGGAGCTGTTTTTT.

The genes are TRBV28 and TRBJ2-3; maybe TRBD1 (5 bases). This CDR3 has 15 residues. The germline CDR1 and CDR2 sequences are MDHEN and SYDVKM. Trimming stripped 5 bases from V and 4 bases from J, with 16 bases between. The CDR3 here is CASSPSVGVADTQYF. CDR3 bases: TGTGCCAGCAGTCCGTCGGTAGGGGTGGCAGATACGCAGTATTTT.

V usage is TRBV7-8 and J usage is TRBJ1-6; no clear D gene. The germline CDR1 and CDR2 sequences are SGHVS and FQNEAQ. This CDR3 contains 15 residues. Trimming took 6 bases from V and 5 from J, leaving 14 bases between them. The CDR3 nucleotides are TGTGCCAGCAGGGAGCGGGCAGCCCATAATTCACCCCTCCACTTT. Translation: CASRERAAHNSPLHF. The full variable domain, in which reference TRBV7-8 and TRBJ1-6 provide the parts outside the CDR3, is GAGVSQSPRYKVAKRGQDVALRCDPISGHVSLFWYQQALGQGPEFLTYFQNEAQLDKSGLPSDRFFAERPEGSVSTLKIQRTQQEDSAVYLCASRERAAHNSPLHFGNGTRLTVT.